This T cell receptor beta chain was retrieved from a study of cytomegalovirus exposure and HLA in healthy donors. The study, taken as a whole, reports: The Asian-associated ancestry cluster reportedly had fewer N-insertions than the approximately 650-donor mean in a later analysis. As a later analysis revealed, most CMV-associated TCR beta chains appeared HLA-restricted. In vitro checks showed that a few CMV-associated chains really do target CMV antigens.

Despite likely unrecorded immune exposures, the donors were nominally healthy at the time of sampling. A single count supports this clone. What it binds is unknown. In the PCR, 60 Vbeta and 13 Jbeta primers were used. Assay: immunoSEQ multiplex PCR; the TCRdb copy retains only in-frame clones and omits some. The sample has around 90,000 clones, 79% seen once; the top ten hold over 2.5%. Trimming removed 0 bases at V and 16 bases at J, with 7 bases between. CDR3 length: 11 amino acids. Germline CDR1 reads LNHNV; CDR2 reads YYDKDF (reference sequence). What was sequenced was PBMCs. This clonotype originated in a male donor in good health and CMV-seropositive. V gene TRBV15 combines with J gene TRBJ1-6; a weak D match, TRBD1 (5 bases). CDR3 sequence reads: CATSRDRVLHF. CDR3 coding DNA: TGTGCCACCAGCAGAGACAGGGTACTCCACTTT.